Below, 14 T cell receptor beta chains from the same sample are listed, as sequenced in a study of T cell changes during pregnancy in multiple sclerosis. Profiling relied on immunoSEQ multiplex PCR, and the TCRdb table lists in-frame clones only, not all of them. The sample carries 50,000 or so clones, roughly 95% recorded once. The sample consisted of CD8+ T cells from peripheral blood mononuclear cells, taken after pregnancy. The source of these receptors is a female donor with multiple sclerosis, enrolled in a pregnancy study.

The chain joins TRBV2 to TRBJ2-2, with 13 bases fitting TRBD2. This CDR3 contains 17 residues. The V gene end was trimmed by 10 bases and the J gene end by 3 bases; junction bases not matched to a gene: 11. CDR1 is SNHLY, CDR2 FYNNEI, per germline. The CDR3 sequence: CATQGTSGESYTGELFF. In nucleotides, the CDR3 is TGTGCCACTCAGGGGACTAGCGGGGAGAGTTACACCGGGGAGCTGTTTTTT. The full variable domain, in which reference TRBV2 and TRBJ2-2 provide the parts outside the CDR3, is EPEVTQTPSHQVTQMGQEVILRCVPISNHLYFYWYRQILGQKVEFLVSFYNNEISEKSEIFDDQFSVERPDGSNFTLKIRSTKLEDSAMYFCATQGTSGESYTGELFFGEGSRLTVL.

The V call is TRBV7-8, the J call TRBJ2-2; 11 nucleotides line up with TRBD2. V lost 0 bases and J lost 3; bases outside the gene matches: 3. The length of the CDR3 is 17 residues. Germline-derived CDR1 and CDR2 are SGHVS and FQNEAQ. CDR3 in amino acids: CASSLAVGLADTGELFF. CDR3 nucleotide sequence: TGTGCCAGCAGCTTAGCTGTGGGACTAGCGGACACCGGGGAGCTGTTTTTT.

The V gene is TRBV2, the J gene TRBJ2-7; 8 bases agree with TRBD2. Germline V gene data show CDR1 as SNHLY and CDR2 as FYNNEI. The V gene end was trimmed by 3 bases and the J gene end by 3 bases; junction bases not matched to a gene: 4. This CDR3 comprises 14 residues. The CDR3 loop reads CASSDSGGVYEQYF. CDR3 nucleotide sequence: TGTGCCAGCAGTGATTCCGGGGGGGTCTACGAGCAGTACTTC.

The rearrangement uses TRBV21-1 and TRBJ2-5; TRBD2, as called in the table, went unchecked against the DNA. TRBV21-1 constitutes a pseudogene. This CDR3 has 15 amino acids. The CDR3 DNA is TGTGCCAGCCCCGGTACGGAGGCAGGCGAGGAGACCCAGTACTTC. Its protein is CASPGTEAGEETQYF.

CDR3: CASSPSVVNNYGYTF. CDR3 coding DNA: TGCGCCAGCAGCCCCTCGGTAGTAAATAACTATGGCTACACCTTC. The chain recombines TRBV4-1 with TRBJ1-2, with D unclear. The CDR3 has 15 amino acids. With 4 bases removed from V and 1 base from J, the gap between germline ends came to 13 bases. CDR1 and CDR2 from the germline V gene are MGHRA and YSYEKL.

For the CDR3, the DNA is TGCGCCAGCAGCCAAGGCCCAGGGGGTGTGAATGAGCAGTTCTTC. Protein sequence: CASSQGPGGVNEQFF. This rearrangement joins TRBV4-3 to TRBJ2-1; TRBD1 matches at 7 bases. Germline assignment: CDR1 LGHNA and CDR2 YSLEER. The CDR3 has 15 residues. V was clipped by 1 base and J by 7 bases; unmatched bases: 7.

The CDR3: CASSTHEQGANINEQFF. Here the CDR3 DNA reads TGTGCCAGCAGCACCCACGAACAGGGGGCGAATATCAATGAGCAGTTCTTC. The chain joins TRBV11-2 to TRBJ2-1, with TRBD1 matching 9 bases. With V trimmed by 5 bases and J by 6 bases, 14 bases remained unmatched. The length of the CDR3 is 17 residues. Looked up from germline, CDR1 is SGHAT and CDR2 is FQNNGV.

The CDR3 spells CASSPLAGVGGKETQYF. For the CDR3, the DNA is TGTGCCAGCAGTCCATTAGCGGGAGTCGGGGGAAAAGAGACCCAGTACTTC. The chain employs TRBV27 and TRBJ2-5; 9 positions agree with TRBD2. The trim removed 5 bases at V and 3 bases at J, leaving 13 bases unmatched. This CDR3 comprises 17 residues. Germline V gene lookup returns CDR1 MNHEY and CDR2 SMNVEV (reference sequence).

The rearrangement uses TRBV5-1 and TRBJ1-1; D not resolved. The V end lost 6 bases, the J end lost 2 bases, and 5 bases lay between the germline ends. Germline CDR1 SGHRS, CDR2 YFSETQ. The CDR3 has 11 residues. The DNA of the CDR3 is TGCGCCAGCAAAAGCAACACTGAAGCTTTCTTT. Protein product: CASKSNTEAFF.

The chain carries TRBV10-3 and TRBJ2-1; 9 bases line up with TRBD2. The CDR3 covers 16 residues. V lost 3 bases to trimming and J lost 7 bases; unmatched junction nucleotides: 10. CDR1 and CDR2 from the germline V gene are ENHRY and SYGVKD. The CDR3 sequence: CAISEAGGPQANEQFF. The CDR3 region has the DNA TGTGCCATCAGTGAAGCGGGAGGCCCCCAGGCGAATGAGCAGTTCTTC.

The chain uses TRBV9 and TRBJ2-7; D not certain. CDR3 length equals 12 residues. V lost 4 bases and J lost 2, with 7 bases in between. Germline V lookup: CDR1 SGDLS, CDR2 YYNGEE. In nucleotides, the CDR3 is TGTGCCAGCAGCCCAAATCCCTACGAGCAGTACTTC. This codes for CASSPNPYEQYF.

The rearrangement links TRBV2 to TRBJ1-5; TRBD1 aligns across 7 bases. CDR3 length: 14 amino acids. Germline values: CDR1 SNHLY, CDR2 FYNNEI. Trimming took 8 bases from V and 5 from J; bases not matched to a gene: 9. CDR3 region: CASADRTDYQPQHF. In nucleotides, the CDR3 is TGTGCCAGCGCGGACAGGACAGATTATCAGCCCCAGCATTTT.

This clone occurred once. The J gene is TRBJ1-1, the V gene TRBV15, with TRBD1 matching over 7 bases. Germline V CDR1 and CDR2: LNHNV, YYDKDF (reference sequence). The CDR3 extends over 16 amino acids. V was pared by 0 bases and J by 0 bases, with 4 bases of the junction left unmatched. For the CDR3, the DNA is TGTGCCACCAGCAGAGATCGGACAGGCGTGAACACTGAAGCTTTCTTT. Its translation: CATSRDRTGVNTEAFF.

The chain joins TRBV4-2 to TRBJ2-3; no definite D call. Trimming left V 4 bases short and J 5 bases short, with 16 bases between. This CDR3 contains 15 residues. CDR1 is LGHNA, CDR2 YNFKEQ, per germline. CDR3 DNA sequence: TGTGCCAGCAGCCCCCGAGAATTGTCTGGAGATACGCAGTATTTT. Amino acid sequence: CASSPRELSGDTQYF.